The rows below give T cell receptor beta chains drawn from one sample of a study of blood T cell repertoires in COVID-19. Profiling relied on immunoSEQ multiplex PCR, and the TCRdb table lists in-frame clones only, not all of them. The sample yields roughly 260,000 clones, 83% seen once. The specimen sequenced was PBMCs or T cells enriched from blood (not recorded which). These receptors came from a woman aged 40 to 49 who had been exposed to COVID-19. Each CDR3 is given with its conserved first and last residue. D genes are given only for firm matches. Size tells how often a clone was seen (once, few, many) or the class of an expanded clone, and some rows leave it out.

abundance: .; d_gene: TRBD1; v_gene: TRBV25-1; j_gene: TRBJ1-4; CDR3aa: CASSEQGAREKLFF; CDR3nt: TGTGCCAGCAGTGAACAGGGGGCGAGAGAAAAACTGTTTTTT
abundance: .; d_gene: .; v_gene: TRBV9; j_gene: TRBJ2-2; CDR3aa: CASSVAAAGELFF; CDR3nt: TGTGCCAGCAGCGTAGCCGCGGCCGGGGAGCTGTTTTTT
abundance: .; d_gene: TRBD1; v_gene: TRBV4-3; j_gene: TRBJ2-1; CDR3aa: CASSQDYNRGTNNEQFF; CDR3nt: TGCGCCAGCAGCCAAGATTATAACAGGGGGACGAACAATGAGCAGTTCTTC
abundance: .; d_gene: TRBD1; v_gene: TRBV28; j_gene: TRBJ1-2; CDR3aa: CASSPGGQQGSYTF; CDR3nt: TGTGCCAGCAGTCCAGGGGGACAACAGGGGAGCTACACCTTC
abundance: .; d_gene: TRBD1; v_gene: TRBV6-2/TRBV6-3; j_gene: TRBJ2-6; CDR3aa: CASSYGTGPGGANVLTF; CDR3nt: TGTGCCAGCAGTTACGGGACAGGGCCCGGTGGGGCCAACGTCCTGACTTTC
abundance: once; d_gene: TRBD1; v_gene: TRBV5-1; j_gene: TRBJ1-1; CDR3aa: CASSLTGQGDTEAFF; CDR3nt: TGCGCCAGCAGCTTAACAGGGCAGGGGGACACTGAAGCTTTCTTT
abundance: .; d_gene: TRBD1; v_gene: TRBV7-9; j_gene: TRBJ1-2; CDR3aa: CASSSPGTGGARYGYTF; CDR3nt: TGTGCCAGCAGCTCCCCCGGGACAGGGGGCGCGAGGTATGGCTACACCTTC
abundance: .; d_gene: .; v_gene: TRBV7-8; j_gene: TRBJ2-1; CDR3aa: CASSLDRQADNEQFF; CDR3nt: TGTGCCAGCAGCTTAGATAGACAGGCGGACAATGAGCAGTTCTTC
abundance: few; d_gene: .; v_gene: TRBV14; j_gene: TRBJ1-2; CDR3aa: CASSRGGTLDGYTF; CDR3nt: TGTGCCAGCAGCCGTGGGGGGACGCTCGATGGCTACACCTTC
abundance: .; d_gene: TRBD1; v_gene: TRBV28; j_gene: TRBJ2-5; CDR3aa: CASSSPGQGETQYF; CDR3nt: TGTGCCAGCAGTTCCCCGGGACAGGGAGAGACCCAGTACTTC
abundance: .; d_gene: .; v_gene: TRBV28; j_gene: TRBJ1-4; CDR3aa: CASRETATNEKLFF; CDR3nt: TGTGCCAGCAGGGAGACAGCAACTAATGAAAAACTGTTTTTT
abundance: .; d_gene: TRBD1; v_gene: TRBV7-3; j_gene: TRBJ2-7; CDR3aa: CASRPGQGRFYEQYF; CDR3nt: TGTGCCAGCAGACCTGGACAGGGTCGCTTCTACGAGCAGTACTTC
abundance: .; d_gene: TRBD2; v_gene: TRBV13; j_gene: TRBJ2-3; CDR3aa: CASSLALAGGRSTDTQYF; CDR3nt: TGTGCCAGCAGCTTAGCACTAGCGGGGGGTCGGAGCACAGATACGCAGTATTTT
abundance: .; d_gene: .; v_gene: TRBV7-2; j_gene: TRBJ1-1; CDR3aa: CASSLTLRVNTEAFF; CDR3nt: TGTGCCAGCAGCTTAACTCTCCGAGTGAACACTGAAGCTTTCTTT
abundance: .; d_gene: TRBD1; v_gene: TRBV5-1; j_gene: TRBJ1-4; CDR3aa: CASSLEGRGNEKLFF; CDR3nt: TGCGCCAGCAGCTTGGAAGGCAGGGGGAATGAAAAACTGTTTTTT
abundance: .; d_gene: TRBD2; v_gene: TRBV27; j_gene: TRBJ2-1; CDR3aa: CASKLSGLAGETRYEQFF; CDR3nt: TGTGCCAGCAAATTAAGCGGACTAGCGGGGGAGACTAGGTATGAGCAGTTCTTC
abundance: .; d_gene: .; v_gene: TRBV5-8; j_gene: TRBJ1-2; CDR3aa: CASDTGTPGGNGYTF; CDR3nt: TGTGCCAGCGACACCGGGACTCCGGGTGGAAATGGCTACACCTTC